This T cell receptor beta chain was profiled in a study of T-cell reconstitution after alpha-beta-depleted transplantation in children. Findings of the study overall: Some patients' high day-60 TCRbeta diversity was traced to surviving recipient T cells and thymic progenitors. Newly generated T cells supplied most T-cell counts and diversity one year post-transplant. About two months after transplant, alpha-beta T cells reportedly came from several hundred expanded graft clones.

TCRbeta library preparation incorporated unique molecular identifiers. In TCRdb, the PCR reads were re-called with MiXCR into one record per CDR3 protein. The sample shows 200,000 or so distinct CDR3 sequences, 5% to 7.5% of them seen only once. This clonotype was observed many times. Its antigen is currently unknown. The CDR3 is made up of 17 amino acids. The germline CDR1 and CDR2 sequences are SGHVS and FQNEAQ. Trimming removed 5 bases at V and 1 base at J, with 19 bases between. The sequencing used PBMCs, collected before TCRalphabeta/CD19-depleted stem cell transplant. The J gene is TRBJ2-3, the V gene TRBV7-8; possibly TRBD1 for D (6 bases). This clonotype was obtained from a girl under three years old with combined immunodeficiency, due to receive a stem cell transplant. This CDR3 reads CASSQGSRGFGTDTQYF. In nucleotides, the CDR3 is TGTGCCAGCAGCCAGGGGAGTCGCGGATTTGGCACAGATACGCAGTATTTT.